The clone carrying this TCR beta chain was picked up one time. Its target is unknown. Per the germline V gene, CDR1 is MNHNS and CDR2 is SASEGT. V gave up 6 bases and J gave up 10 bases, with 18 bases separating them. The CDR3 is 13 residues long. CDR3 regions of TCR beta were amplified from RNA transcripts. In the first round, RT-PCR was carried out with HTBI primers, and a multiplex PCR formed the second round. TCRdb used MiXCR to reprocess the multiplex PCR reads, holding one entry per CDR3 protein. The sample carries about 160,000 distinct CDR3 sequences, over 35% recorded once. These data belong to a study of Graves' ophthalmopathy and Graves' hyperthyroidism. From fresh peripheral blood, under 12 ml in volume, the PBMCs were obtained. General study findings and limits: Blood also contained most of the expanded thyroid clonotypes above 0.001 frequency.

This sequence joins TRBV6-1 and TRBJ1-1; weak D call: TRBD1 (5 bases). This sequence was found in a woman between 35 and 50 years old with Graves' ophthalmopathy. Input material: peripheral blood. This CDR3 reads CASSPDSSPGAFF. The CDR3 coding sequence is TGTGCCAGCAGCCCCGACAGTTCCCCCGGAGCTTTCTTT.